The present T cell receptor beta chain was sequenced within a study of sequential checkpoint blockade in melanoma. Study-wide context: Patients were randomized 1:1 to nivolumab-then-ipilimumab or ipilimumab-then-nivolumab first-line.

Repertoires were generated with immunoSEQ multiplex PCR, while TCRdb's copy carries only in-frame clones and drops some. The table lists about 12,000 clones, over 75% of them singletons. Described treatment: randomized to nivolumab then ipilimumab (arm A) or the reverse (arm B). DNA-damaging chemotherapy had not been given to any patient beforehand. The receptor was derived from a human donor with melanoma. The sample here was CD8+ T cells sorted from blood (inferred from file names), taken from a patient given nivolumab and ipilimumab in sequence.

The CDR3 loop is CASSHDRKTYEQYF. CDR3 sequence (DNA): TGTGCCAGCAGCCACGACAGGAAAACCTACGAGCAGTACTTC. This chain uses TRBV7-9 with TRBJ2-7, with D possibly being TRBD1 (6 bases). This CDR3 comprises 14 residues. The germline CDR1 and CDR2 sequences are SEHNR and FQNEAQ (reference sequence). V was pared by 5 bases and J by 2 bases, with 13 bases between.